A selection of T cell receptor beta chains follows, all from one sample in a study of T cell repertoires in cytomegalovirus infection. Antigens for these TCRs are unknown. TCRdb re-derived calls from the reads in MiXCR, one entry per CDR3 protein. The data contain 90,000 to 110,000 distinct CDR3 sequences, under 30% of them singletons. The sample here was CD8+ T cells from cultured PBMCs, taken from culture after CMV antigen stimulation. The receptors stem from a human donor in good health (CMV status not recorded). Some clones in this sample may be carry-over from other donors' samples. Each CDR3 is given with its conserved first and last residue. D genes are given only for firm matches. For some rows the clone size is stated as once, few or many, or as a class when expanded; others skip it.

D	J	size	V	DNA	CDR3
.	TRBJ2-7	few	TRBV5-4	TGTGCCAGCAGCTTGGGGACCTTAGGGGAGCAGTACTTC	CASSLGTLGEQYF
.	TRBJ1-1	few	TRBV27	TGTGCCAGCAGTCTACGACGTGCGTCAAACACTGAAGCTTTCTTT	CASSLRRASNTEAFF
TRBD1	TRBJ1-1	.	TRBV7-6	TGTGCCAGCAGCTTAGTGGCAGGGGGCCGTACTGAAGCTTTCTTT	CASSLVAGGRTEAFF
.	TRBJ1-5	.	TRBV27	TGTGCCAGCAGTCCAGCATGGGGGGGGGCGATTCAGCCCCAGCATTTT	CASSPAWGGAIQPQHF
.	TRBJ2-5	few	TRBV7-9	TGTGCCAGCAGTCAACGAGGGTACCAAGAGACCCAGTACTTC	CASSQRGYQETQYF
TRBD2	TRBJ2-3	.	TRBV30	TGTGCCTGGAGTGACAGCGGGGGGGCCTTTACGCAGTATTTT	CAWSDSGGAFTQYF
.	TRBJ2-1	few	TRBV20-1	TGCAGTGCTGCGGACTATCTGAATGAGCAGTTCTTC	CSAADYLNEQFF
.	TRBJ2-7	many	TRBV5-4	TGTGCCAGCAGTTTATCCGGCCCCAGCGAGCAGTACTTC	CASSLSGPSEQYF
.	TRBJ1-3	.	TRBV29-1	TGCAGCGTTGATGGGGGCGGCTTTGGAAACACCATATATTTT	CSVDGGGFGNTIYF
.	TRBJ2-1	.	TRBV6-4	TGTGCCAGCAGTGATCTTCCGAACTCCTACAATGAGCAGTTCTTC	CASSDLPNSYNEQFF
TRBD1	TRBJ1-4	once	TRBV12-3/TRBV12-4	TGTGCCAGCAGCGGGACAGGGTTTGGTGAAAAACTGTTTTTT	CASSGTGFGEKLFF
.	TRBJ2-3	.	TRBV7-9	TGTGCCAGCAGCTTAGACCCCCTCAAACCTGGGGGTACGCAGTATTTT	CASSLDPLKPGGTQYF
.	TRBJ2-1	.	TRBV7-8	TGTGCCAGCAGCTTAGAATGGTTACTCAATGAGCAGTTCTTC	CASSLEWLLNEQFF
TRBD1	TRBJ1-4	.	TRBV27	TGTGCCAGCAGCTTTAAACAGGGGGCAGAAAAACTGTTTTTT	CASSFKQGAEKLFF
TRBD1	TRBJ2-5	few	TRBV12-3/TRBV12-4	TGTGCCAGCAGTTTAGGGGACAGGCAGAGTAAAGAGACCCAGTACTTC	CASSLGDRQSKETQYF
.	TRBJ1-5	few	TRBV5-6	TGTGCCAGCAGCTTGGCCGAGGCAGAGGACAATCAGCCCCAGCATTTT	CASSLAEAEDNQPQHF
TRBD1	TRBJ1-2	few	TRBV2	TGTGCCAGCAGTGAGACAGGGGGCCTCTATGGCTACACCTTC	CASSETGGLYGYTF
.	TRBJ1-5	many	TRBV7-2	TGTGCCAGCAGCCCAGTACCGACCGACAGGAATCAGCCCCAGCATTTT	CASSPVPTDRNQPQHF
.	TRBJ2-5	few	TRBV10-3	TGTGCCATCAGTGAGTCGATGAGTGGGCGATTCCAAGAGACCCAGTACTTC	CAISESMSGRFQETQYF
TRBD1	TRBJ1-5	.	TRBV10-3	TGTGCCATCCCCGATTTGACAGGGTATAGCAATCAGCCCCAGCATTTT	CAIPDLTGYSNQPQHF
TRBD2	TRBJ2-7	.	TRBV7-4	TGTGCCAGCAGCTTAGGGGCGGGGGGCGAGTACTTC	CASSLGAGGEYF
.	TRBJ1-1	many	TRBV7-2	TGTGCCAGCAGCTCGGAGGTGGTGAACACTGAAGCTTTCTTT	CASSSEVVNTEAFF
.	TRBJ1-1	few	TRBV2	TGTGCCAGCCTTACCCAGAACACTGAAGCTTTCTTT	CASLTQNTEAFF
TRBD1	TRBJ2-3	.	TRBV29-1	TGCAGCGTTGAGTCCGGGACAGGATTGGCAGATACGCAGTATTTT	CSVESGTGLADTQYF
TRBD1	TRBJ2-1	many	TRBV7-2	TGTGCCAGCAGCTCGACAGGGACCTCCTACAATGAGCAGTTCTTC	CASSSTGTSYNEQFF
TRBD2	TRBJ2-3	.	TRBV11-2	TGTGCCAGCAGCGTAAGGGGACTAGCGGGGCCCTCGAGCACAGATACGCAGTATTTT	CASSVRGLAGPSSTDTQYF
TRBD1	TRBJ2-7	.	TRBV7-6	TGTGCCAGCAGCTTAGGATTTGGGACAGGGCATGGCGAGCAGTACTTC	CASSLGFGTGHGEQYF
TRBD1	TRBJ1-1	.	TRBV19	TGTGCCAGTACCCTCGACAGGGGGAACACTGAAGCTTTCTTT	CASTLDRGNTEAFF
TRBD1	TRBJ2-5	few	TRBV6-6	TGTGCCAGCAGTTACAGGGGGCTTCGGACATCACAAGAGACCCAGTACTTC	CASSYRGLRTSQETQYF
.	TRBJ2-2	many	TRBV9	TGTGCCAGCAGCCACGGAGGGGCGAACACCGGGGAGCTGTTTTTT	CASSHGGANTGELFF
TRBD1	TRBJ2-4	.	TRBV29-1	TGCAGCGTTGAAGAGTGGCAGGGGGAAAACATTCAGTACTTC	CSVEEWQGENIQYF
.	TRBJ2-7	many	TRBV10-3	TGTGCCATCTCAGACAGAATGATCTACGAGCAGTACTTC	CAISDRMIYEQYF
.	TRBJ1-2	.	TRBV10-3	TGTGCCATCAGTGAGTCGAAGCGCGGAGGGGAGGGCTACACCTTC	CAISESKRGGEGYTF
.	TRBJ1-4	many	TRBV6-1	TGTGCCAGCAGTTCCGGACAGAGTAATGAAAAACTGTTTTTT	CASSSGQSNEKLFF
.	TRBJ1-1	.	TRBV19	TGTGCCAGCACGTTCCGGACGGGGTTGAACACTGAAGCTTTCTTT	CASTFRTGLNTEAFF
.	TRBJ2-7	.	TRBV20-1	TGCAGTGCAGATCGGGGGGCGAGCTCCTACGAGCAGTACTTC	CSADRGASSYEQYF
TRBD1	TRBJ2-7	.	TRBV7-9	TGTGCCAGCAGCTCCTTTGGGACAGGGGACTTCGAGCAGTACTTC	CASSSFGTGDFEQYF
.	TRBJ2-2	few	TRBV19	TGTGCCAGTAGATGGCAGGATGGCGCCGGGGAGCTGTTTTTT	CASRWQDGAGELFF
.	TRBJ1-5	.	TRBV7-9	TGTGCCAGCAGCGACCAGGGGAATCAGCCCCAGCATTTT	CASSDQGNQPQHF
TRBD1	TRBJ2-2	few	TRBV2	TGTGCCAGCCACCGACAGGGGAGCGGCGGGGAGCTGTTTTTT	CASHRQGSGGELFF
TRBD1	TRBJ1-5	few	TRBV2	TGTGCCAGCAGGGGGGACAGGGGAACCAATCAGCCCCAGCATTTT	CASRGDRGTNQPQHF
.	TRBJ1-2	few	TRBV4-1	TGCGCCAGCAGCCAAGAACTACGGCAGGGCTATGGCTACACCTTC	CASSQELRQGYGYTF
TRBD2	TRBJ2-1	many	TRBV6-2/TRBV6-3	TGTGCCAGCAGTTACCCCACTAGCGGGGGGCTCAATGAGCAGTTCTTC	CASSYPTSGGLNEQFF
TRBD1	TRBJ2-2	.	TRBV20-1	TGCAGTGCTAGAGATCCCGGCAGGGGGCCCGGGGAGCTGTTTTTT	CSARDPGRGPGELFF
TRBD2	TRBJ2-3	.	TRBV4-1	TGCGCCAGCAGCCCCGGAGTAGCGGGGGGGCCCACAGATACGCAGTATTTT	CASSPGVAGGPTDTQYF
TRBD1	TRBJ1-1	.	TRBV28	TGTGCCAGCAGCCCCCTGGGGACAGACGATGAAGCTTTCTTT	CASSPLGTDDEAFF
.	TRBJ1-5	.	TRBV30	TGTGCCTGGAGTCCCGGGGCCCATAGCAATCAGCCCCAGCATTTT	CAWSPGAHSNQPQHF
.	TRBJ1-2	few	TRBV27	TGTGCCAGCAGTTTAGGCCCCAACCCATTTGGGTATGGCTACACCTTC	CASSLGPNPFGYGYTF